This TCR beta chain was identified during a study of blood T cell repertoires in COVID-19. Across the whole study: From the United States, Italy and Spain came samples of acute and convalescent COVID-19. Sources were T cells, B-cell-depleted T cells, or PBMCs; the material itself was cDNA or gDNA.

The protocol was immunoSEQ multiplex PCR, while the TCRdb copy is restricted to in-frame clones and leaves out a portion. The data contain around 260,000 clones, approximately 84% of them singletons. This CDR3 is built from 15 residues. Germline CDR1 is MNHEY and CDR2 is SMNVEV (reference sequence). After removal of 8 bases from V and 5 bases from J, the junction contained 14 bases not matched to a gene. This chain joins TRBV27 and TRBJ2-5, with 7 bases matching TRBD2. The receptor was derived from an older person with COVID-19, enrolled during active disease. Sequenced sample: peripheral blood. The CDR3 nucleotides read TGTGCCAGCTCCACACAACTAGCGAGCCGGGAGACCCAGTACTTC. Translation: CASSTQLASRETQYF.